Each of the 8 T cell receptor beta chains below was sequenced from the same sample in a study of T cells after posttransplantation cyclophosphamide. Using immunoSEQ multiplex PCR, the repertoire was profiled, and TCRdb retains in-frame clones only, with some absent. This repertoire shows tens of thousands of clones, roughly 91% found once; its top ten account for about 2.5%. Treatment was busulfan-fludarabine conditioning, a marrow graft, and cyclophosphamide on days +3 and +4. Sequenced here: PBMCs, sampled roughly 60 days after allogeneic stem cell transplant with posttransplant cyclophosphamide. The source of these receptors is a male patient aged 60 to 75 who received an allogeneic stem cell transplant from a related donor and was CMV-positive. Some of these T cells may belong to the graft donor.

CDR3 sequence: CASATSTGVGSPLHF. The CDR3, as DNA: TGCGCCAGCGCCACATCTACAGGGGTTGGATCACCCCTCCACTTT. The V gene is TRBV5-1, the J gene TRBJ1-6, with 7 bases lining up with TRBD1. The CDR3 contains 15 residues. V lost 7 bases to trimming and J lost 10 bases; unmatched junction nucleotides: 14. Germline V gene lookup returns CDR1 SGHRS and CDR2 YFSETQ.

This clone was recorded only once. The J gene is TRBJ2-2, the V gene TRBV2, with TRBD1 as a possible D gene (6 bases). Germline CDR1 is SNHLY and CDR2 is FYNNEI. This CDR3 has 15 residues. V lost 6 bases and J 1 base, leaving 12 bases between the germline ends. The CDR3 nucleotides are TGTGCCAGCAGCCCCTCGACAGGGAACACCGGGGAGCTGTTTTTT. Residues: CASSPSTGNTGELFF.

The rearrangement uses TRBV6-4 and TRBJ1-6; D gene unclear. Trimming cost V 6 bases and J 1 base, with 10 bases left between them. The CDR3 is 15 amino acids. Per germline, CDR1 MRHNA and CDR2 SNTAGT. The CDR3 loop reads CASSPPGSYNSPLHF. CDR3 bases: TGTGCCAGCAGCCCTCCAGGATCCTATAATTCACCCCTCCACTTT.

This chain uses TRBV27 with TRBJ2-7; 9 nucleotides align to TRBD1. The junction had 13 bases not matched to a gene; V was cut back by 4 bases and J by 3 bases. This CDR3 spans 17 amino acids. CDR1 and CDR2 from the germline V gene are MNHEY and SMNVEV (reference sequence). CDR3 sequence reads: CASSSPKPGQGRYEQYF. CDR3 in DNA: TGTGCCAGCAGTTCACCTAAACCGGGACAGGGACGCTACGAGCAGTACTTC.

This clone has only a few counts. The chain is built from TRBV2 and TRBJ2-2, with 10 bases matching TRBD1. The CDR3 consists of 14 residues. Germline loops: CDR1 SNHLY, CDR2 FYNNEI. Trimming took 5 bases from V and 7 from J; bases not matched to a gene: 4. As DNA, the CDR3 is TGTGCCAGCAGTCGGGACAGGGGAGGCGGGGAGCTGTTTTTT. As protein: CASSRDRGGGELFF.

This clone was detected once. This CDR3 is CASSLVSSGAYEQFF. The CDR3 DNA follows: TGTGCCAGCAGCTTAGTGTCTAGCGGGGCCTATGAGCAGTTCTTC. The gene calls are TRBV7-9 and TRBJ2-1; 9 positions agree with TRBD2. V gave up 1 base and J gave up 8 bases; unmatched junction bases: 6. The germline V gene encodes CDR1 SEHNR and CDR2 FQNEAQ (reference sequence). CDR3 length equals 15 residues.

The chain employs TRBV6-6 and TRBJ2-1, with 9 bases identical to TRBD1. Germline assignment: CDR1 MNHNY and CDR2 SVGAGI (reference sequence). V lost 6 bases and J lost 6; bases outside the gene matches: 12. The CDR3 covers 16 residues. The chain's CDR3 is CASSPPSGQGLNEQFF. The CDR3 nucleotides read TGTGCCAGCAGCCCCCCCTCGGGACAGGGCCTCAATGAGCAGTTCTTC.

The chain uses TRBV19 and TRBJ1-3; the D is unclear. From germline, CDR1 is LNHDA and CDR2 SQIVND (reference sequence). The CDR3 has 15 amino acids. V was shortened by 5 bases and J by 0 bases, with 11 bases between the two germline ends. CDR3 amino acids: CASSGLELSGNTIYF. CDR3 coding DNA: TGTGCCAGTAGTGGCCTGGAGCTCTCTGGAAACACCATATATTTT.